The clone carrying this TCR beta chain was counted between two and nine times. This CDR3 spans 14 amino acids. CDR1 and CDR2 (germline): ENHRY, SYGVKD. V lost 6 bases to trimming and J lost 1 base; unmatched junction nucleotides: 5. These data belong to a study of identical twins. TCRdb re-analysed the 5' RACE reads in MiXCR, keeping a single row per CDR3 protein. This sample carries around 680,000 distinct CDR3 sequences, 8.6% of them seen once, and the ten largest clones take 0.75% to 1%. These sequences were also reported in another study, on yellow fever vaccine responses in identical twins.

The sequenced sample was PBMCs. This TCR came from a woman aged 18-29 years in good health. The rearrangement joins TRBV10-3 to TRBJ1-1; 7 bases fit TRBD1. DNA of the CDR3: TGTGCCATCAGCGAGACAGGGCCGAACACTGAAGCTTTCTTT. It yields the protein CAISETGPNTEAFF.